Shown below are 32 T cell receptor beta chains from a single sample sequenced in a study of Ad26.COV2.S vaccination and SARS-CoV-2 variants. Assay: immunoSEQ multiplex PCR; the TCRdb copy retains only in-frame clones and omits some. The sample holds some 330,000 clones, under 90% seen once. Treatment specified: over 15 received Ad26.COV2.S at low or high dose, single or two shots; 5 received placebo; per-sample allocation not given. Sampling took place 63 days after the first vaccine or placebo injection. This material consisted of peripheral blood, taken in a trial of Ad26.COV2.S vaccine versus placebo. The receptors derive from a person aged 18 to 59 who received the Ad26.COV2.S COVID-19 vaccine or a placebo.

The chain joins TRBV7-6 to TRBJ1-2; TRBD1 is a possible D gene (5 bases). The CDR3 length is 15 residues. CDR1 SGHVS and CDR2 FNYEAQ come from the germline V gene. V shed 5 bases and J shed 4 bases, with 17 bases lying between them. The CDR3 bases are TGTGCCAGCAGCCCAACTACCGGGACGAGCTATGGCTACACCTTC. As protein: CASSPTTGTSYGYTF.

V usage is TRBV5-1 and J usage is TRBJ2-5, with D possibly being TRBD1 or TRBD2 (5 bases each). V lost 9 bases, J lost 5 bases, and 26 bases lay in between. CDR1 and CDR2 from the germline V gene are SGHRS and YFSETQ. CDR3 length: 16 residues. CDR3 sequence (DNA): TGCGCCACTCAAGAGCAGGCACGGGGCGGGTGGGAGACCCAGTACTTC. It translates to CATQEQARGGWETQYF. The entire variable domain, with the rest obtained from reference TRBV5-1 and TRBJ2-5, is as follows: KAGVTQTPRYLIKTRGQQVTLSCSPISGHRSVSWYQQTPGQGLQFLFEYFSETQRNKGNFPGRFSGRQFSNSRSEMNVSTLELGDSALYLCATQEQARGGWETQYFGPGTRLLVL.

V usage is TRBV19 and J usage is TRBJ2-3; either TRBD1 or TRBD2 may supply D (6 bases each). Between the trimmed V and J ends, which lost 5 bases and 6 bases, there was a span of 21 bases. This CDR3 is built from 16 residues. The V gene's germline CDR1 is LNHDA and CDR2 SQIVND (reference sequence). The CDR3 bases are TGTGCCAGTAGTTCGAGGGGGGTAGGCGAACGGGATACGCAGTATTTT. This sequence encodes CASSSRGVGERDTQYF.

V and J are TRBV11-2 and TRBJ1-1; D gene unclear. Per the germline V gene, CDR1 is SGHAT and CDR2 is FQNNGV. The CDR3 has 14 residues. The ends were cut back, 5 bases at V and 5 bases at J, with 15 bases in the middle. This chain's CDR3 is CASSRSMSLTEAFF. The DNA for the CDR3 is TGTGCCAGCAGCCGTTCCATGTCGCTTACTGAAGCTTTCTTT.

The rearrangement joins TRBV29-1 to TRBJ1-2; D ambiguous. The CDR3 spans 12 residues. CDR1 and CDR2 from the germline V gene are SQVTM and ANQGSEA. The ends were cut back, 7 bases at V and 3 bases at J, with 12 bases in the middle. CDR3 sequence: CSALGDYYGYTF. CDR3 nucleotide sequence: TGCAGCGCCCTCGGAGATTACTATGGCTACACCTTC. The full variable domain, its missing parts supplied by reference TRBV29-1 and TRBJ1-2, is SAVISQKPSRDICQRGTSLTIQCQVDSQVTMMFWYRQQPGQSLTLIATANQGSEATYESGFVIDKFPISRPNLTFSTLTVSNMSPEDSSIYLCSALGDYYGYTFGSGTRLTVV.

CDR3 region: CAISGRAGLSTDTQYF. For the CDR3, the DNA is TGTGCCATCAGTGGGCGGGCAGGGCTTAGCACAGATACGCAGTATTTT. The chain couples TRBV10-3 to TRBJ2-3; TRBD1 or TRBD2 may be the D gene (5 bases each). The V end lost 4 bases, the J end lost 0 bases, and 14 bases lay between the germline ends. This CDR3 has 16 residues. Germline-derived CDR1 and CDR2 are ENHRY and SYGVKD.

This chain links TRBV5-1 with TRBJ2-2; 9 positions match TRBD1. CDR1 SGHRS and CDR2 YFSETQ come from the germline V gene. The CDR3 spans 17 residues. V shed 7 bases and J 1 base; nucleotides not matched to a gene: 11. The DNA for the CDR3 is TGCGCCAGCGGTCCCAAACCGGGACAGGGGAACACCGGGGAGCTGTTTTTT. Translated: CASGPKPGQGNTGELFF.

This chain uses TRBV24-1 with TRBJ1-1; D is unresolved. The V end was cut by 0 bases, the J end by 2 bases, with 6 bases between. Germline CDR1 reads KGHDR; CDR2 reads SFDVKD. CDR3 length: 14 amino acids. This chain's CDR3 is CATSDLNLNTEAFF. Written as DNA, the CDR3 is TGTGCCACCAGTGATTTGAACCTAAACACTGAAGCTTTCTTT.

This clone was detected a few times. This rearrangement joins TRBV30 to TRBJ2-7; 10 bases are shared with TRBD1. V lost 0 bases, J lost 3 bases, and 14 bases stayed unmatched. Germline values: CDR1 GTSNPN, CDR2 SVGIG (reference sequence). There are 18 residues in the CDR3. The CDR3 nucleotides are TGTGCCTGGAGTGTCGCCTCGGAGGCGGGACAGGGGTTCTACGAGCAGTACGTC. As protein: CAWSVASEAGQGFYEQYV.

CDR3 protein: CASSQGWGLRVAEAFF. CDR3 bases: TGTGCCAGCAGCCAGGGTTGGGGGCTTAGGGTGGCTGAAGCTTTCTTT. The gene calls are TRBV3-1 (or the pseudogene TRBV3-2) and TRBJ1-1; possibly TRBD1 for D (6 bases). Germline V gives CDR1 LGHDT, CDR2 YNNKEL (reference sequence). V shed 3 bases and J shed 6 bases, with 20 bases lying between them. The CDR3 totals 16 residues.

As DNA, the CDR3 is TGCGCCAGCAGCGATCACGGGGGGACTGAAGCTTTCTTT. It encodes CASSDHGGTEAFF. The rearrangement joins TRBV10-2 to TRBJ1-1; a weak D match, TRBD1 (5 bases). Looked up from germline, CDR1 is WSHSY and CDR2 is SAAADI. V lost 6 bases, J lost 5 bases, and 13 bases lay in between. CDR3 length equals 13 residues.

As regards this clone: The sample has other DNA sequences that encode this CDR3 too. The V gene is TRBV5-1, the J gene TRBJ2-6; D gene unclear. The CDR3 sequence is 15 residues long. Germline loops: CDR1 SGHRS, CDR2 YFSETQ. The V and J ends lost 0 bases and 0 bases respectively, with 4 bases between them. The chain's CDR3 is CASSLGSSGANVLTF. CDR3 DNA: TGCGCCAGCAGCTTGGGGTCCTCTGGGGCCAACGTCCTGACTTTC.

V usage is TRBV5-1 and J usage is TRBJ2-3; D tentatively fits TRBD1 or TRBD2 (5 bases each). Trimming took 2 bases from V and 3 from J, leaving 16 bases between them. This CDR3 has 16 amino acids. From germline, CDR1 is SGHRS and CDR2 YFSETQ. The CDR3 nucleotides are TGCGCCAGCAGCTTAGGGCTCCCCGGGACGACAGATACGCAGTATTTT. This encodes CASSLGLPGTTDTQYF.

The chain uses TRBV11-2 and TRBJ2-7, with TRBD1 matching over 7 bases. CDR1 is SGHAT, CDR2 FQNNGV, per germline. The CDR3 covers 15 residues. J lost 3 bases, V lost 2 bases, and 7 bases had no gene match. The CDR3 reads CASSLLGTEDYEQYF. The DNA of the CDR3 is TGTGCCAGCAGCTTATTAGGGACAGAAGACTACGAGCAGTACTTC.

The chain recombines TRBV6-5 with TRBJ2-1; D assignment may be TRBD1 or TRBD2 (8 bases each). V lost 6 bases to trimming and J lost 8 bases, with 20 bases between them. The CDR3 loop spans 15 amino acids. In germline, CDR1 is MNHEY, CDR2 SVGAGI. The CDR3 DNA is TGTGCCAGCAGCACAGGGGGGACTAGTCGCTATGAGCAGTTCTTC. It yields the protein CASSTGGTSRYEQFF.

The chain carries TRBV11-2 and TRBJ2-7; D perhaps matches TRBD2 (6 bases). CDR1 and CDR2 (germline): SGHAT, FQNNGV. The CDR3 spans 13 residues. The V and J ends lost 1 base and 4 bases respectively, with 8 bases between them. The DNA of the CDR3 is TGTGCCAGCAGCTTAGGGGGGGTTTACGAGCAGTACGTC. This encodes CASSLGGVYEQYV.

This chain uses TRBV7-8 with TRBJ1-5; no definite D call. V dropped 2 bases and J dropped 14 bases, with 25 bases sitting between them. The germline V gene encodes CDR1 SGHVS and CDR2 FQNEAQ. The CDR3 has 16 amino acids. The chain's CDR3 is CASSLRLGTPPTAEHF. CDR3 nucleotides: TGTGCCAGCAGCTTACGGCTCGGTACCCCACCTACAGCTGAGCATTTT.

This clone was observed a few times. This chain uses TRBV9 with TRBJ2-7; 11 positions match TRBD1. Germline CDR1 SGDLS, CDR2 YYNGEE. The CDR3 is 14 residues long. Trimming took 4 bases from V and 2 from J; bases not matched to a gene: 2. CDR3 sequence: CASSSGQGAYEQYF. The CDR3 DNA reads as TGTGCCAGCAGCTCGGGACAGGGGGCCTACGAGCAGTACTTC.

The rearrangement uses TRBV13 and TRBJ2-7; 8 positions agree with TRBD1. Germline V lookup: CDR1 PRHDT, CDR2 FYEKMQ (reference sequence). Trimming took 7 bases from V and 2 from J; bases not matched to a gene: 13. This CDR3 contains 16 residues. The CDR3 region has the DNA TGTGCCAGCATCCCATCGCGGGACAGGAAACCCTACGAGCAGTACTTC. The encoded protein is CASIPSRDRKPYEQYF.

This clone was recorded once. The chain employs TRBV19 and TRBJ1-5; maybe TRBD1 (5 bases). V was cut by 2 bases and J by 6 bases, with 11 bases left in between. Germline V lookup: CDR1 LNHDA, CDR2 SQIVND (reference sequence). The CDR3 is 14 amino acids. The CDR3 here is CASSITVGGQPQHF. Written as DNA, the CDR3 is TGTGCCAGTAGTATAACAGTGGGGGGTCAGCCCCAGCATTTT.

The genes are TRBV4-1 and TRBJ1-1, with unresolved D. V was shortened by 1 base and J by 2 bases, with 8 bases between the two germline ends. Germline V gene data show CDR1 as MGHRA and CDR2 as YSYEKL. This CDR3 has 14 residues. CDR3 sequence (DNA): TGCGCCAGCAGCCAAGCCCTCTTTAACACTGAAGCTTTCTTT. Translated, it gives CASSQALFNTEAFF.

V and J are TRBV27 and TRBJ2-5; D gene uncertain. The germline V gene encodes CDR1 MNHEY and CDR2 SMNVEV (reference sequence). The V and J ends lost 1 base and 2 bases respectively, with 17 bases between them. This CDR3 contains 17 residues. The CDR3 bases are TGTGCCAGCAGTTTATACACGTCCGGAAGGGTGCAAGAGACCCAGTACTTC. This encodes CASSLYTSGRVQETQYF.

The rearrangement links TRBV19 to TRBJ1-6; D unclear. Per the germline V gene, CDR1 is LNHDA and CDR2 is SQIVND (reference sequence). CDR3 length: 15 amino acids. The V end was cut by 4 bases, the J end by 5 bases, with 12 bases between. As DNA, the CDR3 is TGTGCCAGTAGTAGTCGATCGGGGAATAATTCACCCCTCCACTTT. This sequence encodes CASSSRSGNNSPLHF. Looking up the rest from reference TRBV19 and TRBJ1-6 gives the full variable domain: DGGITQSPKYLFRKEGQNVTLSCEQNLNHDAMYWYRQDPGQGLRLIYYSQIVNDFQKGDIAEGYSVSREKKESFPLTVTSAQKNPTAFYLCASSSRSGNNSPLHFGNGTRLTVT.

The rearrangement joins TRBV5-6 to TRBJ2-7; no definite D call. Germline V gene lookup returns CDR1 SGHDT and CDR2 YYEEEE. CDR3 length: 15 amino acids. V was pared by 1 base and J by 6 bases, with 17 bases between. As DNA, the CDR3 is TGTGCCAGCAGCTTGATTGAGAGCCGAGTCCGCGAGCAGTACGTC. Amino acid sequence: CASSLIESRVREQYV.

This clone came up once. The chain uses TRBV7-9 and TRBJ2-5; the D gene is possibly TRBD2 (6 bases). CDR3 length: 13 residues. The germline V gene has CDR1 SEHNR and CDR2 FQNEAQ (reference sequence). With 3 bases removed from V and 4 bases from J, the gap between germline ends came to 9 bases. The CDR3 sequence: CASSLGGGETQYF. DNA for the CDR3: TGTGCCAGCAGCTTGGGGGGTGGAGAGACCCAGTACTTC.

The chain joins TRBV6-6 to TRBJ2-7; 9 bases agree with TRBD2. Germline V gene data show CDR1 as MNHNY and CDR2 as SVGAGI (reference sequence). Trimming took 6 bases from V and 0 from J; bases not matched to a gene: 6. CDR3 length equals 15 residues. CDR3 sequence (DNA): TGTGCCAGCAGCCCCATAGCGGGGGCCTCCTACGAGCAGTACTTC. It translates to CASSPIAGASYEQYF.

The chain links TRBV3-1 (or the pseudogene TRBV3-2) to TRBJ1-1, with D unresolved. The CDR3 length is 14 residues. Trimming shortened V by 6 bases and J by 3 bases, and 14 bases separated the two germline ends. Germline CDR1 and CDR2: LGHDT and YNNKEL (reference sequence). The CDR3 sequence is CASRPDGGYTEAFF. The DNA for the CDR3 is TGTGCCAGCAGGCCCGATGGAGGGTACACTGAAGCTTTCTTT.

This chain links TRBV7-9 with TRBJ1-4; 10 bases fit TRBD1. The germline CDR1 and CDR2 sequences are SEHNR and FQNEAQ (reference sequence). After removal of 6 bases from V and 8 bases from J, the junction contained 6 bases not matched to a gene. This CDR3 contains 14 residues. As DNA, the CDR3 is TGTGCCAGCAGTTTGGGACAGGGGCTGGAAAAACTGTTTTTT. Its translation is CASSLGQGLEKLFF.

This clone was seen a handful of times. This rearrangement joins TRBV7-6 to TRBJ1-4; the D is unclear. This CDR3 has 15 amino acids. Looked up from germline, CDR1 is SGHVS and CDR2 is FNYEAQ. V lost 5 bases and J 8 bases, leaving 18 bases between the germline ends. The CDR3 loop is CASSPRTADQEKLFF. In DNA, the CDR3 is TGTGCCAGCAGCCCGCGGACGGCTGATCAAGAAAAACTGTTTTTT.

This clone was observed a single time. This sequence joins TRBV5-6 and TRBJ1-5; D is undetermined. The CDR3 runs to 13 residues. Germline CDR1 reads SGHDT; CDR2 reads YYEEEE. V gave up 5 bases and J gave up 6 bases, with 12 bases separating them. CDR3 sequence: CASSFSGGQPQHF. CDR3 DNA: TGTGCCAGCAGTTTCAGCGGTGGTCAGCCCCAGCATTTT.

The chain employs TRBV29-1 and TRBJ1-3; D is possibly TRBD1 (5 bases). Germline lookup yields CDR1 SQVTM and CDR2 ANQGSEA. The CDR3 has 15 amino acids. V was trimmed by 4 bases and J by 3 bases, leaving 16 bases between them. The CDR3 nucleotides are TGCAGCGTTGCGTATATGGGGCGATATGGAAACACCATATATTTT. Its translation is CSVAYMGRYGNTIYF.

The genes are TRBV7-2 and TRBJ1-5; D gene unclear. This CDR3 comprises 11 residues. Germline CDR1 SGHTA, CDR2 FQGNSA. Trimming took 5 bases from V and 9 from J, leaving 8 bases between them. CDR3 bases: TGTGCCAGCAGCATTAATGGGCCCCAGCATTTT. Translation: CASSINGPQHF.